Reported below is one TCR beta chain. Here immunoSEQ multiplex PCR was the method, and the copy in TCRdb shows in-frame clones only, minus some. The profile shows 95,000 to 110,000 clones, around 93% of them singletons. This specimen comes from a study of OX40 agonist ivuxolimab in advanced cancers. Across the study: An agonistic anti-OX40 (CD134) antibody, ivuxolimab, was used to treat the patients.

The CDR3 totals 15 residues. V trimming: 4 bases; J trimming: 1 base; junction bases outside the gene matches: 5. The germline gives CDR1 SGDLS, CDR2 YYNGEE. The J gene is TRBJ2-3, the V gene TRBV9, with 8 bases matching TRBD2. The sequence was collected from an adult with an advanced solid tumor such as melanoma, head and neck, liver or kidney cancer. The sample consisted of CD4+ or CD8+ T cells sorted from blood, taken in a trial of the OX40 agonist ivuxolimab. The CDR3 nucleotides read TGTGCCAGCAGCTGGACTAGCACACGCACAGATACGCAGTATTTT. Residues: CASSWTSTRTDTQYF.